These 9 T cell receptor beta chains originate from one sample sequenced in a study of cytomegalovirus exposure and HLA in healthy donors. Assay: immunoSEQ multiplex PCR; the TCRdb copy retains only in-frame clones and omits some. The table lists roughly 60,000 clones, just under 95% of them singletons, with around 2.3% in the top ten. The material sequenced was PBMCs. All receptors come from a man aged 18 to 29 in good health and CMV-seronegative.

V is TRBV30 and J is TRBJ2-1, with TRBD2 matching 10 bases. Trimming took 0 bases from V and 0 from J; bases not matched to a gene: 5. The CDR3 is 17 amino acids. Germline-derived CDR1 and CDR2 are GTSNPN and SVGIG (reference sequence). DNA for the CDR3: TGTGCCTGGAGTGTAGTTCGGACTAGCGGCTCCTACAATGAGCAGTTCTTC. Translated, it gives CAWSVVRTSGSYNEQFF.

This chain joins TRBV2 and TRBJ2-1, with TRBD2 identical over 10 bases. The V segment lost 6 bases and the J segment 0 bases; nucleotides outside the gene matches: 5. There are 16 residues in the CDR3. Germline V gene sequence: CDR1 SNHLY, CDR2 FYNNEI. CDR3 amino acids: CASSPSSGSSYNEQFF. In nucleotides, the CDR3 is TGTGCCAGCAGCCCCTCTAGCGGGAGCTCCTACAATGAGCAGTTCTTC.

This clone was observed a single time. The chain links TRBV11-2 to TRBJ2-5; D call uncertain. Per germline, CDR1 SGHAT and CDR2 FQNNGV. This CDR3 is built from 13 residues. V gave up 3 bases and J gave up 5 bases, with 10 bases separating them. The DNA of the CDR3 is TGTGCCAGCAGCTTTCCTTTTTCGGAGACCCAGTACTTC. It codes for CASSFPFSETQYF.

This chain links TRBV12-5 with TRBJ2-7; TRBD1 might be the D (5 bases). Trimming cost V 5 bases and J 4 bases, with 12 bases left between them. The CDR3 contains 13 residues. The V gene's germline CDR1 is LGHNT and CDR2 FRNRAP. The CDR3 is CASGRPTGYEQYF. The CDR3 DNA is TGTGCTAGTGGTCGTCCCACAGGTTACGAGCAGTACTTC.

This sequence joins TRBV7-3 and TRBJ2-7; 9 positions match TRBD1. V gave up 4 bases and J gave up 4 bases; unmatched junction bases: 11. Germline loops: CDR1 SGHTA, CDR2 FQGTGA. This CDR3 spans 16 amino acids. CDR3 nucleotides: TGTGCCAGCAGCTACCCTCAACAGGGGGCGTTTTACGAGCAGTACTTC. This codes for CASSYPQQGAFYEQYF.

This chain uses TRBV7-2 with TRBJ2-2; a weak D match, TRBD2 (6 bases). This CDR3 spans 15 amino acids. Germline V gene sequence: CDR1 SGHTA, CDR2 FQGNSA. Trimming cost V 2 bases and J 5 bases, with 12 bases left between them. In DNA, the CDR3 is TGTGCCAGCAGCTTATCGGGACTTGCGACCGGGGAGCTGTTTTTT. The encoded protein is CASSLSGLATGELFF. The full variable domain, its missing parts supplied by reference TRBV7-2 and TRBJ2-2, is GAGVSQSPSNKVTEKGKDVELRCDPISGHTALYWYRQSLGQGLEFLIYFQGNSAPDKSGLPSDRFSAERTGGSVSTLTIQRTQQEDSAVYLCASSLSGLATGELFFGEGSRLTVL.

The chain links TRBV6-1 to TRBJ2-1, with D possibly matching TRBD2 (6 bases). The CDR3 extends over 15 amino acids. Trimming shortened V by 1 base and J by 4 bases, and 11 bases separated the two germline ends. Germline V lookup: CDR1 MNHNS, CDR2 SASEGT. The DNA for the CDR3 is TGTGCCAGCAGTGAAGAAGGCGGGATATACAATGAGCAGTTCTTC. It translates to CASSEEGGIYNEQFF.

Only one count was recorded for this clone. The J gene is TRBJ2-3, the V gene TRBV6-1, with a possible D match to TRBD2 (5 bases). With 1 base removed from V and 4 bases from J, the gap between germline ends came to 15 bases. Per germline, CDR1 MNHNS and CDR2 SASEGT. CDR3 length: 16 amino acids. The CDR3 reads CASSEEARVRPDTQYF. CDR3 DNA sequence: TGTGCCAGCAGTGAAGAGGCGAGGGTCAGGCCAGATACGCAGTATTTT.

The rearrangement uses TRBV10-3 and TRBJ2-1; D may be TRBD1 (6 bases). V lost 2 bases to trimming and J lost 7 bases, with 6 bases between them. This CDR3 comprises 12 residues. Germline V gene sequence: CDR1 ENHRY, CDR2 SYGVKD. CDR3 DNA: TGTGCCATCAGTGAGACAGGGAATGAGCAGTTCTTC. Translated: CAISETGNEQFF.